The sequence of this T cell receptor (beta chain) was determined in a study of blood T cell repertoires in COVID-19. Looking at the study overall: Acute and convalescent COVID-19 specimens originated in the United States, Italy and Spain. In each case, the material was cDNA or gDNA derived from T cells, B-cell-depleted T cells, or PBMCs.

The CDR3 covers 13 residues. The junction had 2 bases not matched to a gene; V was cut back by 6 bases and J by 1 base. The germline CDR1 and CDR2 sequences are WNHNN and SYGVQD (reference sequence). At least ten counts were recorded for this clone. Per the study methods: Using reference gene primer amplification, nucleated cell counts were estimated. Sequencing used immunoSEQ multiplex PCR; TCRdb keeps in-frame clones, though not all of them. That table supplies the V and J calls and clone size; D and trimming were determined from the DNA. This repertoire shows approximately 260,000 clones, roughly 87% found once; its top ten account for approximately 7.5%.

The J gene is TRBJ1-2, the V gene TRBV10-1; 7 nucleotides match TRBD1. The sample was peripheral blood. The TCR comes from a man in his fifties or sixties who had recovered from COVID-19. This CDR3 reads CASSRDSNYGYTF. CDR3 sequence (DNA): TGCGCCAGCAGCCGGGACAGTAACTATGGCTACACCTTC.